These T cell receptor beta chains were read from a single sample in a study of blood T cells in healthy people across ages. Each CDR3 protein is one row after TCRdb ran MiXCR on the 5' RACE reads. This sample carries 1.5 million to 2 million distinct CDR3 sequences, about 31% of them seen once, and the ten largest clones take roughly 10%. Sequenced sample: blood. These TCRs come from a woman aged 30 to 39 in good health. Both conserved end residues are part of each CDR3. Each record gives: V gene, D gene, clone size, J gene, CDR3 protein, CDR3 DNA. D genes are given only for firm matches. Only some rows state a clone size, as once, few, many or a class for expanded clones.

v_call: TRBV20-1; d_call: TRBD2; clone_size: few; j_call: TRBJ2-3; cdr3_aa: CSARLAGLVADTQYF; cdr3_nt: TGCAGTGCCAGACTAGCGGGGTTAGTAGCAGATACGCAGTATTTT
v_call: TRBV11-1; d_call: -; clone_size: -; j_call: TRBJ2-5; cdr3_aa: CASSFGNRETQDF; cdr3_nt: TGTGCCAGCAGCTTTGGGAATCGAGAGACCCAGGACTTC
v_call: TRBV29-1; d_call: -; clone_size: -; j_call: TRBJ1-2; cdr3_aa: CSVDIGGYGYTF; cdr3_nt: TGCAGCGTTGATATCGGGGGCTATGGCTACACCTTC
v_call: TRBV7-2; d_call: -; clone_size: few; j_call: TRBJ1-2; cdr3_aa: CASSSRTVNLLGYTF; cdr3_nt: TGTGCCAGCAGCTCCAGGACAGTGAACCTCTTGGGCTACACCTTC
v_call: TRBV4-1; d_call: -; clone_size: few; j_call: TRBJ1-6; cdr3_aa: CASSQTGTPYNSPLHF; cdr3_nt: TGCGCCAGCAGCCAAACCGGGACACCCTATAATTCACCCCTCCACTTT
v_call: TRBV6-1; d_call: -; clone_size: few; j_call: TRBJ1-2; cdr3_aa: CASSDRVDDTF; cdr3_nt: TGTGCCAGCAGTGACAGGGTGGACGACACCTTC
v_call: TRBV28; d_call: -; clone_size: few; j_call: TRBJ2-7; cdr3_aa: CASSSLPGDYEQDF; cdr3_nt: TGTGCCAGCAGTTCCCTCCCGGGAGACTACGAGCAGGACTTC
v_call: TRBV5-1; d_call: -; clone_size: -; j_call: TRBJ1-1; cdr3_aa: CASSLQELNTEAFF; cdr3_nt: TGCGCCAGCAGCTTACAGGAATTGAACACTGAAGCTTTCTTT
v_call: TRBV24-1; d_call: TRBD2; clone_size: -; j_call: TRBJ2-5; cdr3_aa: CATSDPGTSGETQYF; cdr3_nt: TGTGCCACCAGTGACCCCGGGACTAGCGGAGAGACCCAGTACTTC
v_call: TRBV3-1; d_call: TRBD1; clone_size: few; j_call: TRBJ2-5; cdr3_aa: CASSDRGRQYF; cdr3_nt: TGTGCCAGCAGCGACAGGGGCCGGCAGTACTTC
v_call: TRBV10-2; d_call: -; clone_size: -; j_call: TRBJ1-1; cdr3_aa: CASTGLLEGMNTEAFF; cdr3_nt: TGCGCCAGCACCGGCCTCCTAGAGGGCATGAACACTGAAGCTTTCTTT
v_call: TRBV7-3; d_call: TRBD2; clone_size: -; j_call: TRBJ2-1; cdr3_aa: CASSPGTSGTWGQFF; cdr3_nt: TGTGCCAGCAGCCCCGGGACTAGCGGGACTTGGGGGCAGTTCTTC
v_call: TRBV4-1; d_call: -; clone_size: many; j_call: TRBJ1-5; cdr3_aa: CASSHAGLEGQPQHF; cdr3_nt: TGCGCCAGCAGCCACGCGGGACTCGAGGGACAGCCCCAGCATTTT
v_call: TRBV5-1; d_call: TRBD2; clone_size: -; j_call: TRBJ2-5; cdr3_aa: CASGLLAALQETQYF; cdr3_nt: TGCGCCAGCGGGCTTCTAGCGGCACTCCAAGAGACCCAGTACTTC
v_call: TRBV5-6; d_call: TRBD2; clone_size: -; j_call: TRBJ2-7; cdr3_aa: CASSFGTSGSLEQYF; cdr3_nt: TGTGCCAGCAGCTTCGGAACTAGCGGGAGCCTCGAGCAGTACTTC
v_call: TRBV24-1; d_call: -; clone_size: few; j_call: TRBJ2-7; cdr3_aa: CATSVSPRQGPSYEQYF; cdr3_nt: TGTGCCACCAGTGTCAGCCCCCGGCAGGGACCATCCTACGAGCAGTACTTC
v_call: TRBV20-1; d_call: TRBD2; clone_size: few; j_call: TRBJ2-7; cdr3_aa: CSAKGLAGGPRYEQYF; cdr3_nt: TGCAGTGCTAAAGGACTAGCGGGGGGGCCTCGGTACGAGCAGTACTTC
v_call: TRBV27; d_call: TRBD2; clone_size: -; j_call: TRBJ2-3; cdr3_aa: CASSPSGRWTDTQYF; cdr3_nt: TGTGCCAGCAGCCCTAGCGGGAGGTGGACAGATACGCAGTATTTT
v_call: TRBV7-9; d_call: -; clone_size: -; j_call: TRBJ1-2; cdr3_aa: CASSFGGSHGYTF; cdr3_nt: TGTGCCAGCAGCTTTGGAGGGTCTCATGGCTACACCTTC
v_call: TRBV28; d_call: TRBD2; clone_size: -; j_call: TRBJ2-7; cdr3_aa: CASSPTSGGASYEQYF; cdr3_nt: TGTGCCAGCAGTCCTACTAGCGGGGGAGCCTCCTACGAGCAGTACTTC
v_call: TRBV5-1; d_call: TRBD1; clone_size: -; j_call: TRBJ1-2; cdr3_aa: CASSVDRINYGYTF; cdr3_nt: TGCGCCAGCAGCGTGGACAGGATAAACTATGGCTACACCTTC
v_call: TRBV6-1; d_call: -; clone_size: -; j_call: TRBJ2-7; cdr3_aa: CASAEEGGPTYEQYF; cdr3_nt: TGTGCCAGCGCTGAAGAGGGGGGGCCCACCTACGAGCAGTACTTC
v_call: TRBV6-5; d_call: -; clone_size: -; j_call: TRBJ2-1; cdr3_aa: CASSYSKQKGGGIYNEQFF; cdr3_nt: TGTGCCAGCAGTTACTCGAAGCAAAAGGGAGGCGGAATCTACAATGAGCAGTTCTTC
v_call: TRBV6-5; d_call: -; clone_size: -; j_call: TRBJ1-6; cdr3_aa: CASSFPYNSPLHF; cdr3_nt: TGTGCCAGCAGTTTCCCCTATAATTCACCCCTCCACTTT
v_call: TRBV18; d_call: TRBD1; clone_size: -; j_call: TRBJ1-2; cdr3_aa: CASSHGQGDVYGYTF; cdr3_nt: TGTGCCAGCTCACACGGACAGGGGGACGTTTATGGCTACACCTTC
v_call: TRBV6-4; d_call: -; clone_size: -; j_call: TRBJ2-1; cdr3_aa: CASSDWPGYGQFF; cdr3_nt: TGTGCCAGCAGTGATTGGCCCGGTTACGGGCAGTTCTTC
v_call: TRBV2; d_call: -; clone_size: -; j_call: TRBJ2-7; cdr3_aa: CASSEALQGAHYEQYF; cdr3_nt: TGTGCCAGCAGTGAAGCGCTGCAGGGAGCCCATTACGAGCAGTACTTC
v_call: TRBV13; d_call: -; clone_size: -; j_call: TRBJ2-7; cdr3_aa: CASRESSCYEQYF; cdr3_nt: TGTGCCAGCAGGGAAAGTAGTTGCTACGAGCAGTACTTC